The 15 T cell receptor beta chains below were found in one sample sequenced in a study of CD8+CD57+ T cells in acquired aplastic anemia. It was genomic DNA that served as the template for profiling TCR beta VDJ and CDR3. TCRdb reanalysed the reads using MiXCR and keeps one entry per CDR3 protein. The data contain approximately 99,000 distinct CDR3 sequences, roughly 51% of them singletons. The sample taken for sequencing was sorted CD4+, CD8+, or CD8+CD57+ T cells (not recorded which) from PBMCs. These receptors came from a human donor in good health, serving as a control.

J is TRBJ1-2 and V is TRBV10-3; weak D call: TRBD1 (6 bases). The CDR3 has 16 residues. V was pared by 2 bases and J by 7 bases, with 20 bases between. Germline-derived CDR1 and CDR2 are ENHRY and SYGVKD. This CDR3 is CAISEPTIPGVFGYTF. The DNA for the CDR3 is TGTGCCATCAGTGAGCCTACAATTCCAGGGGTGTTTGGCTACACCTTC.

This rearrangement joins TRBV2 to TRBJ2-3; the D gene could be TRBD1 or TRBD2 (5 bases each). The V gene lost 6 bases and the J gene lost 2 bases, with 15 bases spanning the gap. The CDR3 is 15 residues long. Germline CDR1 is SNHLY and CDR2 is FYNNEI. The chain's CDR3 is CASRARDGYTDTQYF. For the CDR3, the DNA is TGTGCCAGCAGAGCCCGGGACGGATACACAGATACGCAGTATTTT.

The chain joins TRBV11-2 to TRBJ1-6; D unresolved. Deletions cut 0 bases from V and 0 bases from J, with 12 bases between. CDR1 SGHAT and CDR2 FQNNGV come from the germline V gene. The CDR3 is made up of 18 amino acids. CDR3: CASSLEFGQSSYNSPLHF. The DNA for the CDR3 is TGTGCCAGCAGCTTAGAGTTTGGGCAGAGCTCCTATAATTCACCCCTCCACTTT.

The sample holds many counts of this clonotype. V and J are TRBV9 and TRBJ1-4, with unresolved D. The CDR3 is 12 amino acids. Trimming removed 3 bases at V and 7 bases at J, with 7 bases between. Per the germline V gene, CDR1 is SGDLS and CDR2 is YYNGEE. The CDR3 coding sequence is TGTGCCAGCAGCGGTTTCGGTGAAAAACTGTTTTTT. Encoded protein: CASSGFGEKLFF.

This clonotype has a count of ten or more. The CDR3 region is CASSYRVTGELFF. The CDR3 DNA sequence: TGTGCCAGCAGTTACAGGGTAACCGGGGAGCTGTTTTTT. The gene calls are TRBV12-3 or TRBV12-4 and TRBJ2-2; TRBD1 is a possible D gene (6 bases). V was pared by 4 bases and J by 5 bases, with 8 bases between. The CDR3 totals 13 residues.

Points on this clonotype: Its ends do not fully match the called genes, so a read error is possible. The chain joins TRBV10-3 to TRBJ2-2, with TRBD1 matching over 7 bases. Germline V gene lookup returns CDR1 ENHRY and CDR2 SYGVKD. The CDR3 has 17 residues. CDR3 region: CASSLKATGQSTGELFF. DNA of the CDR3: TGTGCCAGCAGTCTGAAGGCGACAGGGCAGTCCACCGGGGAGCTGTTTTTT.

There are many counts of this clonotype. V and J are TRBV5-6 and TRBJ2-7, with D uncertain. The CDR3 sequence is 14 residues long. The germline V and J ends were trimmed by 0 bases and 4 bases, with 11 bases remaining between them. The V gene's germline CDR1 is SGHDT and CDR2 YYEEEE. The CDR3 sequence: CASSLAGRIYEQYF. The CDR3 bases are TGTGCCAGCAGCTTGGCAGGTAGAATATACGAGCAGTACTTC.

The V and J genes are TRBV19 and TRBJ1-6, with 7 bases fitting TRBD1. The length of the CDR3 is 13 residues. CDR1 LNHDA and CDR2 SQIVND come from the germline V gene (reference sequence). Trimming at V came to 5 bases and at J to 6 bases, leaving 1 base not matched to a gene. CDR3: CASSRDSNSPLHF. As DNA, the CDR3 is TGTGCCAGTAGTCGGGACAGTAATTCACCCCTCCACTTT.

V and J are TRBV19 and TRBJ1-1; a possible D gene is TRBD1 (5 bases). Per germline, CDR1 LNHDA and CDR2 SQIVND (reference sequence). V was trimmed by 1 base and J by 0 bases, leaving 6 bases between them. There are 14 residues in the CDR3. The CDR3 spells CASSIGGMNTEAFF. Written as DNA, the CDR3 is TGTGCCAGTAGTATAGGGGGGATGAACACTGAAGCTTTCTTT.

This rearrangement joins TRBV27 to TRBJ1-6; 11 bases are shared with TRBD1. The germline gives CDR1 MNHEY, CDR2 SMNVEV (reference sequence). The V gene end was trimmed by 6 bases and the J gene end by 9 bases; junction bases not matched to a gene: 10. This CDR3 is 16 amino acids long. The CDR3 sequence: CASSPIGQGAPSPLHF. CDR3 DNA: TGTGCCAGCAGCCCCATTGGACAGGGGGCGCCTTCACCCCTCCACTTT.

This clonotype was detected many times. The chain recombines TRBV19 with TRBJ2-1, with 9 bases matching TRBD2. V gave up 5 bases and J gave up 3 bases; unmatched junction bases: 5. The CDR3 is 15 residues long. Germline assignment: CDR1 LNHDA and CDR2 SQIVND (reference sequence). CDR3 residues: CASSAGGGGYNEQFF. CDR3 sequence (DNA): TGTGCCAGTAGTGCGGGCGGGGGGGGCTACAATGAGCAGTTCTTC.

CDR3 residues: CATSRDAGDEQYF. CDR3 nucleotide sequence: TGTGCCACCAGCAGAGACGCAGGGGACGAGCAGTACTTC. V usage is TRBV15 and J usage is TRBJ2-7; tentative D call: TRBD1 (6 bases). V gave up 0 bases and J gave up 5 bases, with 8 bases separating them. The germline V gene has CDR1 LNHNV and CDR2 YYDKDF (reference sequence). CDR3 length equals 13 residues.

This clonotype showed up just once. At one boundary the junction diverges from the germline segment, which might be a read error. The genes are TRBV7-9 and TRBJ2-2; weak D call: TRBD2 (6 bases). The germline CDR1 and CDR2 sequences are SEHNR and FQNEAQ (reference sequence). This CDR3 is built from 12 residues. DNA for the CDR3: TGTGCCAGCAGCTGGGGCGCCGGGGGGCTGTTTTTT. It is translated as CASSWGAGGLFF.

The chain recombines TRBV24-1 with TRBJ1-1; D gene uncertain. This CDR3 is built from 14 residues. CDR1 and CDR2 from the germline V gene are KGHDR and SFDVKD. Trimming took off 4 bases at V and 1 base at J, with 9 bases between the two ends. CDR3 sequence (DNA): TGTGCCACCAGTGAAGTACGGGGGAACACTGAAGCTTTCTTT. Translation gives CATSEVRGNTEAFF.

The chain couples TRBV29-1 to TRBJ1-5; D not certain. Trimming took 6 bases from V and 3 from J, leaving 12 bases between them. Germline CDR1 reads SQVTM; CDR2 reads ANQGSEA. The CDR3 runs 13 residues. The CDR3 sequence is CSVEDGVNQPQHF. The CDR3 DNA reads TGCAGCGTGGAGGACGGTGTCAATCAGCCCCAGCATTTT.